This T cell receptor (beta chain) emerged from a study of shared clonotypes between healthy human individuals. A word on this clone: What it binds is unknown.

Deep-level assay runs were performed. Using 200 ng DNA, tens of thousands of T cell genomes, the sorted-subset replicate PCRs were run. Produced via immunoSEQ multiplex PCR; TCRdb's table is partial and in-frame only. The data contain 2 million to 2.5 million clones, roughly 93% of them seen just once; the ten biggest clones take up 0.39%. Broader study findings: Shared across a handful of donors were around 5% of the naive CD4 clonotypes.

This CDR3 has 20 residues. The TCR originated in a man younger than 30 in good health. Some clones in this sample may be carry-over from other donors' samples. The sample taken for sequencing was naive CD4+ T cells from PBMCs. Specified subset: CD45RA+ positively selected. V usage is TRBV21-1 and J usage is TRBJ2-3; the DNA was not compared with TRBD1, the D call given in the table. TRBV21-1 is a pseudogene. The CDR3 reads CASSKGTGSPQPGSTDTQYF. CDR3 in DNA: TGTGCCAGCAGCAAAGGTACAGGGAGTCCCCAGCCGGGATCGACAGATACGCAGTATTTT.